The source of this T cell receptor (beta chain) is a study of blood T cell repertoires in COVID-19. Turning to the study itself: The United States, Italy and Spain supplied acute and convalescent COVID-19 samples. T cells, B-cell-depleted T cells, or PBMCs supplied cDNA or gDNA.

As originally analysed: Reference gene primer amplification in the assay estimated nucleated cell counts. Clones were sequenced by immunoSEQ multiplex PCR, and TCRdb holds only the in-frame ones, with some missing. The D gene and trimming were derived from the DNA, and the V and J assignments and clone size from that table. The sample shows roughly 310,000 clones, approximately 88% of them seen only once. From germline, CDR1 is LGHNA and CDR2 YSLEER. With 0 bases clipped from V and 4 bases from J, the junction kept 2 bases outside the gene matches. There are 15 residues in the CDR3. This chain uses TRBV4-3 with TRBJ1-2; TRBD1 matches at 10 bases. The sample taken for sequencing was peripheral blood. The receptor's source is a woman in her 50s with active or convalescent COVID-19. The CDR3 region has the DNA TGCGCCAGCAGCCAAGATGGGACAGGGGTCTATGGCTACACCTTC. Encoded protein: CASSQDGTGVYGYTF.